These 27 T cell receptor beta chains were sequenced from one sample in a study of cytomegalovirus exposure and HLA in healthy donors. Measured with immunoSEQ multiplex PCR; TCRdb has only the in-frame clones, and not every one. The sample shows around 200,000 clones, more than 65% of them seen only once. Sequenced input: PBMCs. All receptors derive from a woman aged 18-29 years in good health and CMV-seropositive.

The gene calls are TRBV5-6 and TRBJ2-7, with a tentative D call TRBD1 (5 bases). The germline V gene encodes CDR1 SGHDT and CDR2 YYEEEE. The CDR3 covers 12 residues. Deletions cut 3 bases from V and 2 bases from J, with 6 bases between. The CDR3 coding sequence is TGTGCCAGCAGCTCCAGGGCCTACGAGCAGTACTTC. Its translation is CASSSRAYEQYF.

The chain carries TRBV18 and TRBJ1-1; D gene ambiguous. Germline V gene data show CDR1 as KGHSH and CDR2 as LQKENI. The CDR3 length is 14 residues. V shed 3 bases and J shed 0 bases, with 8 bases lying between them. CDR3 bases: TGTGCCAGCTCACCCTTTGAGATGAACACTGAAGCTTTCTTT. Translated, it gives CASSPFEMNTEAFF.

V usage is TRBV25-1 and J usage is TRBJ2-7, with TRBD1 matching over 7 bases. J gave up 3 bases and V 8 bases, and 7 bases lay outside the gene matches. From germline, CDR1 is MGHDK and CDR2 SYGVNS. This CDR3 has 13 amino acids. CDR3: CASLGQNNYEQYF. The CDR3 DNA reads TGTGCCAGCCTGGGACAGAACAACTACGAGCAGTACTTC.

This chain connects TRBV6-5 to TRBJ1-1, with D possibly being TRBD1 (5 bases). The germline gives CDR1 MNHEY, CDR2 SVGAGI. Deletions cut 0 bases from V and 7 bases from J, with 9 bases between. The CDR3 runs to 13 residues. CDR3 region: CASSYSGEGEAFF. CDR3 DNA sequence: TGTGCCAGCAGTTACTCAGGGGAAGGTGAAGCTTTCTTT.

The J gene is TRBJ2-2, the V gene TRBV7-3; D is unclear. The CDR3 runs 16 residues. In germline, CDR1 is SGHTA, CDR2 FQGTGA. The V gene lost 6 bases and the J gene lost 7 bases, with 21 bases spanning the gap. CDR3 residues: CASSPMGWQVSGELFF. CDR3 sequence (DNA): TGTGCCAGCAGTCCCATGGGTTGGCAGGTCAGCGGGGAGCTGTTTTTT.

The V gene is TRBV5-6, the J gene TRBJ2-7, with 8 bases lining up with TRBD1. J gave up 1 base and V 0 bases, and 3 bases lay outside the gene matches. Germline CDR1 SGHDT, CDR2 YYEEEE. The CDR3 is 15 residues long. The CDR3 DNA is TGTGCCAGCAGCTTGGACGGACAGGGTTCCTACGAGCAGTACTTC. Protein sequence: CASSLDGQGSYEQYF.

The chain uses TRBV10-3 and TRBJ2-7, with D tentatively TRBD2 (5 bases). Trimming pared 2 bases from V and 9 bases from J, leaving 11 bases between. The CDR3 length is 12 residues. The V gene's germline CDR1 is ENHRY and CDR2 SYGVKD. The CDR3 DNA reads TGTGCCATCAGTGAGAGTTCGCTAGCGCAGTACTTC. The encoded protein is CAISESSLAQYF.

This clone was observed a handful of times. The chain couples TRBV6-1 to TRBJ2-1; D is unclear. Germline loops: CDR1 MNHNS, CDR2 SASEGT. The CDR3 totals 13 residues. Deletions cut 7 bases from V and 2 bases from J, with 9 bases between. CDR3 in amino acids: CASNSRTYNEQFF. The DNA of the CDR3 is TGTGCCAGCAACTCTAGGACCTACAATGAGCAGTTCTTC.

The V and J genes are TRBV9 and TRBJ2-7; 7 nucleotides match TRBD1. CDR1 and CDR2 (germline): SGDLS, YYNGEE. Losses at the gene ends were 3 bases for V and 3 bases for J; bases not matched to a gene: 12. The CDR3 extends over 16 amino acids. CDR3 sequence: CASSASSGGGFYEQYF. As DNA, the CDR3 is TGTGCCAGCAGCGCCAGTTCAGGGGGTGGCTTCTACGAGCAGTACTTC.

This chain connects TRBV10-2 to TRBJ2-7; tentative D call: TRBD1 (5 bases). The CDR3 covers 12 residues. Germline CDR1 and CDR2: WSHSY and SAAADI. V lost 6 bases and J 2 bases, leaving 8 bases between the germline ends. The CDR3: CASSSDTYEQYF. The CDR3 nucleotides read TGCGCCAGCAGCTCGGACACCTACGAGCAGTACTTC.

The chain combines TRBV5-8 with TRBJ2-5; D uncertain. The V and J ends lost 2 bases and 7 bases respectively, with 15 bases between them. CDR1 and CDR2 (germline): SGHTS, YDEGEE. The CDR3 covers 14 residues. CDR3 amino acids: CASSFDTIPGTQYF. The CDR3 DNA reads as TGTGCCAGCAGCTTTGATACCATCCCCGGGACCCAGTACTTC.

V gene TRBV27 combines with J gene TRBJ2-7; possible D gene TRBD1, 6 bases. The ends were cut back, 3 bases at V and 0 bases at J, with 9 bases in the middle. The germline V gene encodes CDR1 MNHEY and CDR2 SMNVEV (reference sequence). The CDR3 runs 14 residues. The CDR3 protein is CASSFTGSSYEQYF. DNA of the CDR3: TGTGCCAGCAGTTTTACAGGGAGCTCCTACGAGCAGTACTTC.

The chain has TRBV5-6 and TRBJ2-7, with 8 positions matching TRBD1. The germline CDR1 and CDR2 sequences are SGHDT and YYEEEE. V was pared by 2 bases and J by 3 bases, with 7 bases of the junction left unmatched. CDR3 length equals 15 residues. The CDR3 protein is CASSLPDRAGYEQYF. For the CDR3, the DNA is TGTGCCAGCAGCTTACCGGACAGGGCGGGCTACGAGCAGTACTTC.

The rearrangement links TRBV6-6 to TRBJ1-5; the D gene is possibly TRBD1 (5 bases). The V and J ends lost 6 bases and 0 bases respectively, with 9 bases between them. The CDR3 contains 14 residues. Per the germline V gene, CDR1 is MNHNY and CDR2 is SVGAGI (reference sequence). CDR3 sequence reads: CASRTAYSNQPQHF. In DNA, the CDR3 is TGTGCCAGCAGGACAGCTTATAGCAATCAGCCCCAGCATTTT.

V usage is TRBV6-6 and J usage is TRBJ1-3; D is uncertain. The CDR3 length is 15 residues. Germline CDR1 MNHNY, CDR2 SVGAGI (reference sequence). V lost 6 bases and J 3 bases, leaving 15 bases between the germline ends. CDR3 nucleotides: TGTGCCAGCAGCCCCCTTCTCTTTGTTGGAAACACCATATATTTT. It encodes CASSPLLFVGNTIYF.

The J gene is TRBJ1-1, the V gene TRBV27; 7 bases agree with TRBD1. J was trimmed by 4 bases and V by 4 bases; bases with no gene match: 6. CDR3 length: 14 residues. The V gene's germline CDR1 is MNHEY and CDR2 SMNVEV (reference sequence). For the CDR3, the DNA is TGTGCCAGCAGTTCGCGACAGGGCGGCACTGAAGCTTTCTTT. This gives the protein CASSSRQGGTEAFF.

V and J are TRBV9 and TRBJ2-3, with TRBD2 as a possible D gene (5 bases). The CDR3 is 14 residues long. V lost 3 bases and J 4 bases, leaving 12 bases between the germline ends. Germline V gives CDR1 SGDLS, CDR2 YYNGEE. The CDR3: CASSGYEGADTQYF. DNA of the CDR3: TGTGCCAGCAGCGGATACGAGGGTGCAGATACGCAGTATTTT. The full variable domain, in which reference TRBV9 and TRBJ2-3 provide the parts outside the CDR3, is DSGVTQTPKHLITATGQRVTLRCSPRSGDLSVYWYQQSLDQGLQFLIQYYNGEERAKGNILERFSAQQFPDLHSELNLSSLELGDSALYFCASSGYEGADTQYFGPGTRLTVL.

In its sample, this clone was seen once. A much larger clone lies a single base off, so this may be a read error. The chain couples TRBV6-1 to TRBJ2-3; 11 positions agree with TRBD2. V lost 4 bases and J lost 3; bases outside the gene matches: 0. The V gene's germline CDR1 is MNHNS and CDR2 SASEGT. The CDR3 sequence is 14 residues long. This chain's CDR3 is CASSGLAGTDTQYF. The CDR3 nucleotides read TGTGCCAGCAGTGGACTAGCGGGGACAGATACGCAGTATTTT.

This chain connects TRBV4-2 to TRBJ1-3; a possible D gene is TRBD1 (5 bases). This CDR3 is built from 17 residues. Trimming left V 0 bases short and J 1 base short, with 13 bases between. Germline assignment: CDR1 LGHNA and CDR2 YNFKEQ. CDR3 nucleotide sequence: TGTGCCAGCAGCCAAGATAGGAGGGCAGGGTCTGGAAACACCATATATTTT. This encodes CASSQDRRAGSGNTIYF.

The gene calls are TRBV19 and TRBJ1-2; TRBD1 matches 11 bases. The germline CDR1 and CDR2 sequences are LNHDA and SQIVND (reference sequence). J lost 6 bases, V lost 3 bases, and 3 bases had no gene match. The CDR3 totals 14 residues. The DNA of the CDR3 is TGTGCCAGTAGTATCCGGGACAGGGGGGATGGCTACACCTTC. Translated: CASSIRDRGDGYTF.

The gene calls are TRBV7-3 and TRBJ2-2, with D possibly matching TRBD2 (7 bases). CDR1 is SGHTA, CDR2 FQGTGA, per germline. The CDR3 has 17 residues. V lost 5 bases and J lost 8, with 24 bases in between. This chain's CDR3 is CASSETAAGAVAGELFF. The CDR3 coding sequence is TGTGCCAGCAGCGAAACTGCCGCGGGGGCCGTTGCGGGGGAGCTGTTTTTT.

This clone was detected once. The chain joins TRBV4-1 to TRBJ1-2, with D perhaps TRBD1 (6 bases). The germline CDR1 and CDR2 sequences are MGHRA and YSYEKL. There are 18 residues in the CDR3. The V and J ends lost 0 bases and 7 bases respectively, with 24 bases between them. The CDR3 bases are TGCGCCAGCAGCCAAGATCAAGGGGGTGATATGATAAGCGGTGGCTACACCTTC. As protein: CASSQDQGGDMISGGYTF.

This sequence joins TRBV4-1 and TRBJ2-3, with D hard to call. Germline-derived CDR1 and CDR2 are MGHRA and YSYEKL. The CDR3 has 14 amino acids. With 1 base removed from V and 1 base from J, the gap between germline ends came to 6 bases. CDR3 sequence reads: CASSQGARTDTQYF. CDR3 bases: TGCGCCAGCAGCCAAGGGGCTCGCACAGATACGCAGTATTTT.

V gene TRBV5-1 combines with J gene TRBJ1-2; D uncertain. The CDR3 contains 13 residues. V dropped 4 bases and J dropped 5 bases, with 12 bases sitting between them. The germline CDR1 and CDR2 sequences are SGHRS and YFSETQ. CDR3 in DNA: TGCGCCAGCAGCCAGGAGGGTGGGTATGGCTACACCTTC. Residues: CASSQEGGYGYTF.

CDR3 amino acids: CASSVGAGGPSTDTQYF. The DNA of the CDR3 is TGTGCCAGCAGCGTAGGTGCGGGGGGCCCTAGCACAGATACGCAGTATTTT. The chain uses TRBV9 and TRBJ2-3; 8 nucleotides line up with TRBD2. After removal of 0 bases from V and 0 bases from J, the junction contained 6 bases not matched to a gene. The CDR3 has 17 amino acids. Germline loops: CDR1 SGDLS, CDR2 YYNGEE. The whole variable domain, filled in from reference TRBV9 and TRBJ2-3, reads DSGVTQTPKHLITATGQRVTLRCSPRSGDLSVYWYQQSLDQGLQFLIQYYNGEERAKGNILERFSAQQFPDLHSELNLSSLELGDSALYFCASSVGAGGPSTDTQYFGPGTRLTVL.

The J gene is TRBJ2-7, the V gene TRBV20-1; the match to TRBD1 covers 7 bases. Trimming cost V 8 bases and J 5 bases; bases outside gene matches: 6. In germline, CDR1 is DFQATT, CDR2 SNEGSKA (reference sequence). The CDR3 runs to 11 residues. CDR3 DNA: TGCAGTCCAAGACAGGGTAACGAGCAGTACTTC. Encoded protein: CSPRQGNEQYF.

The rearrangement uses TRBV19 and TRBJ1-1; a possible D gene is TRBD1 (6 bases). V lost 5 bases and J 3 bases, leaving 10 bases between the germline ends. The germline V gene has CDR1 LNHDA and CDR2 SQIVND (reference sequence). The CDR3 is 13 amino acids. CDR3 amino acids: CASSPTGYTEAFF. CDR3 sequence (DNA): TGTGCCAGTAGTCCTACAGGGTACACTGAAGCTTTCTTT. Combining the CDR3 with reference TRBV19 and TRBJ1-1 gives the whole variable domain DGGITQSPKYLFRKEGQNVTLSCEQNLNHDAMYWYRQDPGQGLRLIYYSQIVNDFQKGDIAEGYSVSREKKESFPLTVTSAQKNPTAFYLCASSPTGYTEAFFGQGTRLTVV.